This T cell receptor beta chain was profiled in a study of blood T cell repertoires in COVID-19 (dated by TCRdb to 2018 to 2020). Background for the entire study: Samples from collaborators originated in the United States, Italy and Spain and spanned both the acute and convalescent phases of COVID-19. Deeply sampled blood TCRbeta repertoires from subjects exposed to, actively infected with, or recovered from COVID-19 were included in the dataset. The prospective study material was composed of cDNA or gDNA derived from T cells, B-cell-depleted T cells, or PBMCs. Where HLA class I and class II types were available, the types were taken from metadata supplied by the sample provider, not from assay-based typing. Nearly every sample came with metadata listing a de-identified subject ID, COVID-19 status, age in years and sex. A freely available public database, intended as a resource for researchers studying the immune response to SARS-CoV-2, is where the repertoires were released. Samples were obtained from the ongoing ImmuneRACE study (first 160 participants) and from 1,200 or so subjects provided by 6 global collaborators. General conclusions and limits of the study: Clinical and demographic metadata were provided uncurated, with the amount varying by source and participant.

A word on this clone: The antigen it binds to is not known. It has no much larger one-base neighbor in the sample; base qualities were not kept.

The CDR3 holds 16 amino acids from the cysteine to the phenylalanine. The kept DNA is CDR3 alone, 48 bases in frame from the first base. The germline V and J ends show losses of 0 bases and 10 bases respectively, and no gene match explains 10 bases of the junction. The germline V gene sets CDR1 to LGHNA and CDR2 to YNFKEQ. TCRbeta CDR3 regions were amplified from genomic DNA using the immunoSEQ Assay, a bias-controlled multiplex PCR. On the study's bioinformatics: Within the assay, amplification of reference gene primers was used to estimate how many nucleated cells each sample contained. To quantify the absolute abundance of each unique TCRbeta CDR3 rearrangement, sequence reads were collapsed and filtered. For each sample, productive Simpson clonality was calculated as the square root of Simpson's diversity index across productive rearrangements. TCRdb took over this immuneACCESS table, retaining in-frame rearrangements with V and J assigned. Such tables are incomplete; in checked studies, under half of the missing clones stem from an unresolved V gene, and the remainder is unexplained. V and J calls and clone size are as listed in that table; D and trimming were resolved from the DNA. In all, the sample holds about 46,000 clones, and roughly nine tenths of those were seen once. Jointly, the top ten make up roughly 19% of the sample.

The collaborating institutions used their own protocols to collect whole blood in K2EDTA tubes. For TCRbeta analysis, collaborators shipped samples in one of three forms: frozen whole blood, isolated PBMCs, or DNA extracted from either of those sample types. The sequencing sample was made of peripheral blood. The sequence is built from TRBV4-2 and TRBJ2-1; TRBD2 lines up with 9 middle nucleotides. The clonotype comes from a man between 65 and 85 years old with active COVID-19. The sequenced DNA is TGTGCCAGCAGCCAAGATCGCGTTAGCGGGGGAGGGGAGCAGTTCTTC. Its translation reads: CASSQDRVSGGGEQFF.